This T cell receptor beta chain was captured by sequencing in a study of OX40 agonist ivuxolimab in advanced cancers. About the investigation overall: Ivuxolimab was a fully human IgG2 agonistic monoclonal antibody targeting the costimulatory receptor OX40 (CD134). Intravenous ivuxolimab was administered to patients every 2 weeks at six dose levels: 0.01, 0.1, 0.3, 1.5, 3 and 10 mg/kg. Among the roughly 52 dose-escalation patients, approximately 20 had hepatocellular carcinoma, 15 or so melanoma, 9 renal cell carcinoma and 9 head and neck cancer. In the dose-escalation cohort, roughly four fifths of patients were male, and the mean age was about 55 years, with a range of about 23 to 85. Patients were allowed to have had prior anti-PD-1, anti-PD-L1 or anti-CTLA-4 therapy, and approximately 40% of the dose-escalation patients had been treated with checkpoint inhibitors. Partial responses were achieved by three dose-escalation patients, of whom one had hepatocellular carcinoma and two had cutaneous melanoma. The purpose of peripheral TCRbeta sequencing was to test whether ivuxolimab changed TCR sequence diversity and led to clonal T-cell expansion. The paper reports the monotherapy dose-escalation portion (N of about 51 patients) of the phase I ivuxolimab trial.

In the case of this clone: Its antigen is unknown. Per-nucleotide qualities are absent, and no much larger clonotype sits a single base away.

Including cysteine and phenylalanine, the CDR3 has 14 amino acids. Only the CDR3 region is kept as DNA, spanning 42 bases read in frame from base 1. Reading the germline V gene gives CDR1 MGHRA and CDR2 YSYEKL. V is clipped by 1 base and J by 6 bases, and the sequence between their germline boundaries is 13 bases long. For sequencing of the TCRbeta CDR3 region, genomic DNA was extracted from the sorted cells. TCRbeta CDR3 regions were sequenced using the immunoSEQ Assay. Entries here come from immuneACCESS through TCRdb and include only in-frame sequences with V and J called. Some clones fail to appear in such tables; in the studies checked, an unresolved V gene covers under half of the shortfall, and the cause of the remainder is unknown. The table for this sample lists fewer than 80,000 clones; about 88% of them were counted only once. Around 12% of the sample is taken by the ten largest. Overall results and qualifications from the work: Low levels of normalized T-cell clonal expansion were also seen in some patients who did not respond. At doses of 0.1 to 3.0 mg/kg, clonal expansion of both CD4+ and CD8+ T cells in blood was seen between baseline and week 6. In partial responders in the 0.1-3.0 mg/kg groups, normalized peripheral clonal expansion was found to be among the lowest, especially among CD8+ T cells. Antigen specificity was not determined for the clonally expanded peripheral T cells. On average, CD8+ T cells showed more expanded clones than CD4+ T cells after ivuxolimab.

The trial excluded patients who had a history of autoimmune disease or who were on systemic immunosuppression. In every dose cohort, peripheral blood was drawn for TCR sequencing at baseline, cycle 4 day 1, and cycle 7 day 1. The samples were drawn from a first-in-human, open-label, multicenter phase I dose-escalation trial of ivuxolimab. The trial enrolled adults with locally advanced or metastatic head and neck squamous cell, hepatocellular, melanoma or renal cell carcinoma. Before TCR sequencing, CD4+ T cells and CD8+ T cells from peripheral blood were sorted into separate populations. The specimen was CD4+ or CD8+ T cells sorted from blood, collected in a trial of the OX40 agonist ivuxolimab. The chain is assembled from TRBV4-1 and TRBJ2-7; the D region may be TRBD1 or TRBD2, each matching 5 bases equally. The sequence derives from an adult with an advanced solid tumor such as melanoma, head and neck, liver or kidney cancer. CDR3 loop: CASSQVPGGFEQYF. The nucleotide sequence is TGCGCCAGCAGCCAAGTTCCTGGGGGTTTCGAGCAGTACTTC.